This T cell receptor (beta chain) was sequenced during a study of beta chain features in type 1 diabetes. In the study overall: Patients shared similar age, gender and cell yields with healthy donors. General observations from the study: Shorter TCRB CDR3s, moderately but significantly so, marked every one of the four CD4+ subsets in Type 1 diabetes patients. Although PCR might favor shorter templates, it would do so equally in patients and controls.

The CDR3 is made up of 13 amino acids. Germline V gives CDR1 SQVTM, CDR2 ANQGSEA. V was shortened by 6 bases and J by 1 base, with 7 bases between the two germline ends. Since all of the isolated RNA was reverse transcribed, expressed TCRB transcripts were what got sequenced. TCRdb's copy holds only in-frame clones and misses some; the assay was immunoSEQ multiplex PCR. The table lists around 430,000 clones, approximately 31% of them singletons. There are a few counts of this clone. Antigen: not known. Sequenced material: naive CD4+ T cells from blood. The chain joins TRBV29-1 to TRBJ2-6, with D possibly matching TRBD2 (5 bases). The receptor's source is a man younger than 35 in good health. The CDR3 is CSVSGSGANVLTF. In DNA, the CDR3 is TGCAGCGTATCGGGGTCTGGGGCCAACGTCCTGACTTTC. The variable domain in full, with the rest retrieved from reference TRBV29-1 and TRBJ2-6, is SAVISQKPSRDICQRGTSLTIQCQVDSQVTMMFWYRQQPGQSLTLIATANQGSEATYESGFVIDKFPISRPNLTFSTLTVSNMSPEDSSIYLCSVSGSGANVLTFGAGSRLTVL.